Shown below are 31 T cell receptor beta chains from a single sample sequenced in a study of early T cells in non-severe SARS-CoV-2 infection. TCRdb used MiXCR to reprocess the 5' RACE reads, holding one entry per CDR3 protein. The sample holds tens of thousands of distinct CDR3 sequences, 9.5% to 15% seen once. The sequenced material came from whole blood. These receptors were obtained from an adult who was a healthcare worker with PCR-confirmed SARS-CoV-2 infection or an uninfected control (not recorded which).

In its sample, this clonotype was seen a few times. The chain carries TRBV9 and TRBJ2-1; no clear D gene. V gave up 0 bases and J gave up 15 bases, with 13 bases separating them. The CDR3 contains 12 residues. Germline CDR1 and CDR2: SGDLS and YYNGEE. CDR3 residues: CASSVVGPWTFF. In DNA, the CDR3 is TGTGCCAGCAGCGTAGTCGGTCCATGGACGTTCTTC.

This clonotype has at least ten counts. The chain couples TRBV24-1 to TRBJ2-1; no clear D gene. V was pared by 4 bases and J by 3 bases, with 6 bases between. Germline assignment: CDR1 KGHDR and CDR2 SFDVKD. The CDR3 covers 13 residues. Here the CDR3 reads CATSDRRYNEQFF. The CDR3 DNA reads TGTGCCACCAGTGACCGCCGCTACAATGAGCAGTTCTTC.

This clonotype has more than one count but fewer than ten. The chain is built from TRBV28 and TRBJ2-6; D gene uncertain. The CDR3 is made up of 17 amino acids. Trimming removed 1 base at V and 0 bases at J, with 10 bases between. Per germline, CDR1 MDHEN and CDR2 SYDVKM. The CDR3 here is CASSLYPVGSGANVLTF. The CDR3 nucleotides are TGTGCCAGCAGTTTATACCCGGTCGGCTCTGGGGCCAACGTCCTGACTTTC.

This clonotype occurred a few times. The genes are TRBV6-5 and TRBJ1-3; the match to TRBD1 covers 7 bases. This CDR3 has 13 residues. J was trimmed by 2 bases and V by 8 bases; bases with no gene match: 3. Germline V gives CDR1 MNHEY, CDR2 SVGAGI. This CDR3 is CASADRAGNTIYF. In DNA form, the CDR3 reads TGTGCCAGCGCCGACAGGGCTGGAAACACCATATATTTT.

A few counts support this clonotype. This chain connects TRBV29-1 to TRBJ1-5; D gene uncertain. Germline V CDR1 and CDR2: SQVTM, ANQGSEA. Between the trimmed V and J ends, which lost 4 bases and 2 bases, there was a span of 6 bases. This CDR3 comprises 12 residues. The CDR3 DNA reads TGCAGCGTTGCTCTTGGCAATCAGCCCCAGCATTTT. As protein: CSVALGNQPQHF.

This clonotype was seen at least ten times. This rearrangement joins TRBV29-1 to TRBJ2-7, with D unresolved. This CDR3 has 11 residues. The germline V gene has CDR1 SQVTM and CDR2 ANQGSEA. The ends were cut back, 6 bases at V and 5 bases at J, with 11 bases in the middle. The DNA of the CDR3 is TGCAGCGTCCGTTCGGATGACGAGCAGTACTTC. This translates into CSVRSDDEQYF.

This clonotype came up a few times. The J gene is TRBJ2-7, the V gene TRBV15, with 8 bases aligning to TRBD1. The CDR3 is 13 residues long. Germline V gene sequence: CDR1 LNHNV, CDR2 YYDKDF (reference sequence). Trimming at V came to 2 bases and at J to 6 bases, leaving 3 bases not matched to a gene. As DNA, the CDR3 is TGTGCCACCAGCAGACAGGGGGCGGGCGAGCAGTACTTC. Its translation is CATSRQGAGEQYF.

The gene calls are TRBV7-3 and TRBJ2-5, with a tentative D call TRBD1 (6 bases). CDR3 length: 15 residues. Germline CDR1 reads SGHTA; CDR2 reads FQGTGA. V gave up 3 bases and J gave up 2 bases, with 13 bases separating them. CDR3 protein: CASSLIAGQQETQYF. CDR3 DNA: TGTGCCAGCAGCTTGATAGCCGGACAGCAAGAGACCCAGTACTTC.

This clonotype has ten or more counts. This rearrangement joins TRBV20-1 to TRBJ2-7; no clear D gene. V lost 0 bases to trimming and J lost 4 bases, with 13 bases between them. This CDR3 region has 14 residues. Germline-derived CDR1 and CDR2 are DFQATT and SNEGSKA (reference sequence). The CDR3 DNA reads as TGCAGTGCTAGAGATAGGGAAGGATTGTACGAGCAGTACTTC. Translated, it gives CSARDREGLYEQYF.

This clonotype was seen more than once but under ten times. The V call is TRBV27, the J call TRBJ2-1; D not resolved. V was cut by 9 bases and J by 2 bases, with 17 bases left in between. In germline, CDR1 is MNHEY, CDR2 SMNVEV (reference sequence). There are 15 residues in the CDR3. CDR3 sequence (DNA): TGTGCCAGTCGAAAAGCAGTTGCTGCCTACAATGAGCAGTTCTTC. The encoded protein is CASRKAVAAYNEQFF.

The table lists this clonotype with a few counts. The chain links TRBV18 to TRBJ1-1; unclear D gene. The V and J ends lost 2 bases and 1 base respectively, with 11 bases between them. Germline V gene lookup returns CDR1 KGHSH and CDR2 LQKENI. The CDR3 extends over 15 amino acids. In nucleotides, the CDR3 is TGTGCCAGCTCACCAGTCCGAGTAAAGAACACTGAAGCTTTCTTT. Translation gives CASSPVRVKNTEAFF.

In regard to this clonotype: No DNA is shown, since the ends of the CDR3 on it are uncertain; the CDR3 is the one TCRdb lists. The V and J genes are TRBV29-1 and TRBJ2-2. Germline V gene data show CDR1 as SQVTM and CDR2 as ANQGSEA. Both ends counted, the CDR3 spans 13 residues. CDR3 in amino acids: CSVSELNTGSCFF.

This rearrangement joins TRBV7-6 to TRBJ2-1; D possibly corresponds to TRBD2 (6 bases). The ends were cut back, 5 bases at V and 8 bases at J, with 13 bases in the middle. The CDR3 is 13 amino acids. Germline values: CDR1 SGHVS, CDR2 FNYEAQ. The chain's CDR3 is CASSRPGSDEQFF. The CDR3 DNA is TGTGCCAGCAGCCGACCCGGGAGTGATGAGCAGTTCTTC.

This clonotype has a handful of counts. The gene calls are TRBV5-1 and TRBJ2-5; D is perhaps TRBD2 (5 bases). CDR3 length equals 14 residues. Trimming left V 0 bases short and J 6 bases short, with 12 bases between. Germline lookup yields CDR1 SGHRS and CDR2 YFSETQ. The DNA of the CDR3 is TGCGCCAGCAGCTTGGGAGGGCGGACCCAGACCCAGTACTTC. Its protein product is CASSLGGRTQTQYF.

This clonotype was detected ten times or more. J is TRBJ1-5 and V is TRBV27; 7 nucleotides line up with TRBD1. The junction had 4 bases not matched to a gene; V was cut back by 6 bases and J by 5 bases. The CDR3 extends over 13 amino acids. Germline CDR1 MNHEY, CDR2 SMNVEV (reference sequence). CDR3 sequence: CASSLQGHQPQHF. In DNA form, the CDR3 reads TGTGCCAGCAGCCTACAGGGGCATCAGCCCCAGCATTTT.

This sequence joins TRBV24-1 and TRBJ2-1, with TRBD2 matching over 9 bases. The CDR3 loop spans 15 amino acids. Looked up from germline, CDR1 is KGHDR and CDR2 is SFDVKD. With V trimmed by 10 bases and J by 5 bases, 11 bases remained unmatched. Here the CDR3 DNA reads TGTGCCACAAGCGGTGGGACTAGCAGACACAATGAGCAGTTCTTC. It codes for CATSGGTSRHNEQFF.

The CDR3 reads CASSLSAVNPVYNEQFF. The DNA for the CDR3 is TGTGCCAGCAGCTTATCGGCCGTTAACCCCGTATACAATGAGCAGTTCTTC. The chain joins TRBV7-6 to TRBJ2-1, with D uncertain. Looked up from germline, CDR1 is SGHVS and CDR2 is FNYEAQ. The CDR3 has 17 residues. The germline V and J ends were trimmed by 2 bases and 4 bases, with 18 bases remaining between them.

This clonotype came up many times. This chain links TRBV10-3 with TRBJ1-1; D is ambiguous. The CDR3 covers 12 residues. V lost 2 bases, J lost 5 bases, and 6 bases lay in between. Germline values: CDR1 ENHRY, CDR2 SYGVKD. The DNA for the CDR3 is TGTGCCATCAGTGAGGGGGAAACTGAAGCTTTCTTT. This codes for CAISEGETEAFF.

This chain uses TRBV3-1 with TRBJ1-2; TRBD1 aligns across 7 bases. This CDR3 is 16 amino acids long. The junction had 13 bases not matched to a gene; V was cut back by 4 bases and J by 5 bases. The germline CDR1 and CDR2 sequences are LGHDT and YNNKEL (reference sequence). This CDR3 reads CASSPGTANPPYGYTF. CDR3 DNA sequence: TGTGCCAGCAGCCCCGGGACAGCGAACCCACCTTATGGCTACACCTTC.

This clonotype was detected many times. V is TRBV4-2 and J is TRBJ1-1; perhaps TRBD1 as D (5 bases). Germline CDR1 is LGHNA and CDR2 is YNFKEQ. The ends were cut back, 3 bases at V and 2 bases at J, with 13 bases in the middle. The CDR3 extends over 15 amino acids. CDR3 sequence (DNA): TGTGCCAGCAGCCACGTTTTGACAGATAACACTGAAGCTTTCTTT. This encodes CASSHVLTDNTEAFF.

V and J are TRBV29-1 and TRBJ2-7; D unclear. This CDR3 has 13 residues. V lost 4 bases, J lost 3 bases, and 13 bases lay in between. Germline assignment: CDR1 SQVTM and CDR2 ANQGSEA. CDR3 sequence (DNA): TGCAGCGTTGGGATGGGAATTTTCTACGAGCAGTACTTC. Translating it yields CSVGMGIFYEQYF.

This clonotype was observed at least ten times. The chain uses TRBV11-2 and TRBJ2-1; 8 bases agree with TRBD1. This CDR3 has 13 residues. Germline trimming cut 5 bases from V and 7 bases from J; bases unmatched to any gene: 4. Per the germline V gene, CDR1 is SGHAT and CDR2 is FQNNGV. The CDR3 reads CASSPDRVNEQFF. The CDR3 nucleotides are TGTGCCAGCAGCCCGGACAGGGTAAATGAGCAGTTCTTC.

This clonotype has just a few counts. The chain joins TRBV5-1 to TRBJ2-2; 13 positions match TRBD2. V shed 3 bases and J 2 bases; nucleotides not matched to a gene: 4. Germline loops: CDR1 SGHRS, CDR2 YFSETQ. The CDR3 runs 17 residues. CDR3 amino acids: CASSWTSGSPNTGELFF. The CDR3 DNA reads as TGCGCCAGCAGCTGGACTAGCGGGAGTCCTAACACCGGGGAGCTGTTTTTT.

This sequence joins TRBV2 and TRBJ2-7; D is tentatively TRBD1 or TRBD2 (5 bases each). The germline V gene has CDR1 SNHLY and CDR2 FYNNEI. The V end was cut by 6 bases, the J end by 0 bases, with 12 bases between. The CDR3 totals 14 residues. The CDR3 sequence is CASRAGTYSYEQYF. Here the CDR3 DNA reads TGTGCCAGCAGAGCCGGGACGTACTCCTACGAGCAGTACTTC.

This clonotype has just a few counts. This chain connects TRBV18 to TRBJ2-3, with 10 bases fitting TRBD2. The CDR3 totals 18 residues. Germline CDR1 and CDR2: KGHSH and LQKENI. Unmatched junction bases numbered 10, after V lost 1 base and J lost 3 bases. Here the CDR3 reads CASSPQRRASGSTDTQYF. Written as DNA, the CDR3 is TGTGCCAGCTCACCACAACGGAGAGCTAGCGGGAGTACAGATACGCAGTATTTT. Filled out from reference TRBV18 and TRBJ2-3, the complete variable domain reads NAGVMQNPRHLVRRRGQEARLRCSPMKGHSHVYWYRQLPEEGLKFMVYLQKENIIDESGMPKERFSAEFPKEGPSILRIQQVVRGDSAAYFCASSPQRRASGSTDTQYFGPGTRLTVL.

The sample holds many counts of this clonotype. The chain couples TRBV6-6 to TRBJ1-3, with TRBD1 identical over 8 bases. This CDR3 is 15 amino acids long. Germline lookup yields CDR1 MNHNY and CDR2 SVGAGI (reference sequence). Trimming cost V 4 bases and J 3 bases; bases outside gene matches: 5. CDR3 DNA sequence: TGTGCCAGCAGTTCCCTAGACAGGGGTGGAAACACCATATATTTT. Amino acid sequence: CASSSLDRGGNTIYF.

The V gene is TRBV27, the J gene TRBJ2-7; 12 bases line up with TRBD2. CDR3 length: 14 amino acids. V was pared by 5 bases and J by 5 bases, with 4 bases of the junction left unmatched. Germline V gene sequence: CDR1 MNHEY, CDR2 SMNVEV (reference sequence). The CDR3 region is CASSTSGRLDEQYF. Written as DNA, the CDR3 is TGTGCCAGCAGTACTAGCGGGAGGCTTGACGAGCAGTACTTC.

This chain links TRBV19 with TRBJ2-3; D is perhaps TRBD2 (6 bases). Trimming cost V 6 bases and J 8 bases, with 27 bases left between them. The CDR3 loop spans 17 amino acids. Germline V gives CDR1 LNHDA, CDR2 SQIVND (reference sequence). Here the CDR3 DNA reads TGTGCCAGTAGAGTCCAGGATTTGGGGGAGGCCCTTGGTACGCAGTATTTT. Translation gives CASRVQDLGEALGTQYF.

This clonotype was seen many times. The chain carries TRBV28 and TRBJ2-5, with D possibly being TRBD2 (5 bases). V was trimmed by 5 bases and J by 2 bases, leaving 9 bases between them. This CDR3 has 13 residues. The germline V gene encodes CDR1 MDHEN and CDR2 SYDVKM. The CDR3 nucleotides are TGTGCCAGCAGTCCATCGGGACAAGAGACCCAGTACTTC. Amino acid sequence: CASSPSGQETQYF.

This clonotype was counted ten times or more. The chain carries TRBV5-1 and TRBJ2-5; no clear D. The length of the CDR3 is 13 residues. V lost 1 base, J lost 5 bases, and 9 bases lay in between. The germline V gene has CDR1 SGHRS and CDR2 YFSETQ. The CDR3 region is CASSLRQRETQYF. The CDR3 DNA is TGCGCCAGCAGCTTGCGGCAGAGGGAGACCCAGTACTTC.

The sample holds many counts of this clonotype. This sequence joins TRBV7-9 and TRBJ1-1; 9 bases align to TRBD1. This CDR3 comprises 14 residues. Germline assignment: CDR1 SEHNR and CDR2 FQNEAQ (reference sequence). The V gene end was trimmed by 6 bases and the J gene end by 1 base; junction bases not matched to a gene: 3. CDR3 nucleotide sequence: TGTGCCAGCAGGCCGACAGGGGGGAACACTGAAGCTTTCTTT. Protein: CASRPTGGNTEAFF.